This passage covers 32 T cell receptor beta chains from one sample sequenced in a study of cytomegalovirus exposure and HLA in healthy donors. Primers included in the PCR were 60 Vbeta and 13 Jbeta primers. Measured with immunoSEQ multiplex PCR; TCRdb has only the in-frame clones, and not every one. The table includes 100,000 to 120,000 clones, roughly 80% detected once. The sequencing sample was made of PBMCs. Source of these receptors: a man younger than 40 in good health and CMV-seropositive.

V is TRBV5-1 and J is TRBJ2-7; 12 bases fit TRBD1. The V segment lost 4 bases and the J segment 3 bases; nucleotides outside the gene matches: 8. The CDR3 extends over 16 amino acids. Germline V gives CDR1 SGHRS, CDR2 YFSETQ. CDR3 region: CASSPGGDRGLYEQYF. The DNA of the CDR3 is TGCGCCAGCAGCCCGGGCGGGGACAGGGGGCTCTACGAGCAGTACTTC.

The chain links TRBV15 to TRBJ2-5; D might be TRBD1 (6 bases). The CDR3 covers 15 residues. V lost 5 bases and J 2 bases, leaving 15 bases between the germline ends. The germline CDR1 and CDR2 sequences are LNHNV and YYDKDF (reference sequence). CDR3 protein: CATSANRDIQETQYF. In DNA form, the CDR3 reads TGTGCCACCAGCGCCAACCGGGACATTCAAGAGACCCAGTACTTC.

Concerning this clone itself: At the DNA level, this CDR3 is encoded by other sequences in the same sample as well. J is TRBJ1-3 and V is TRBV6-5, with 9 bases matching TRBD1. This CDR3 spans 13 amino acids. Trimming took 10 bases from V and 2 from J; bases not matched to a gene: 3. From germline, CDR1 is MNHEY and CDR2 SVGAGI. The CDR3 DNA reads TGTGCCACATACAGGGGGCCTGGAAACACCATATATTTT. Residues: CATYRGPGNTIYF.

This chain connects TRBV2 to TRBJ1-5; TRBD1 matches 7 bases. This CDR3 is built from 15 residues. Looked up from germline, CDR1 is SNHLY and CDR2 is FYNNEI. With V trimmed by 4 bases and J by 1 base, 4 bases remained unmatched. CDR3 amino acids: CASSGGTASNQPQHF. The CDR3 nucleotides read TGTGCCAGCAGTGGCGGGACAGCCAGCAATCAGCCCCAGCATTTT.

The genes are TRBV4-1 and TRBJ2-5; 10 bases are shared with TRBD2. V shed 4 bases, J shed 5 bases, and the junction held 7 bases outside the gene matches. The CDR3 covers 15 residues. CDR1 is MGHRA and CDR2 is YSYEKL in the germline V gene. The CDR3 bases are TGCGCCAGCAGCCGACCCGGGACTAGCGAGGAGACCCAGTACTTC. Translation: CASSRPGTSEETQYF.

This chain connects TRBV4-1 to TRBJ1-4; D is uncertain. Per the germline V gene, CDR1 is MGHRA and CDR2 is YSYEKL. The CDR3 consists of 15 residues. The germline V and J ends were trimmed by 1 base and 4 bases, with 10 bases remaining between them. The CDR3 is CASSQVSGYNEKLFF. In DNA form, the CDR3 reads TGCGCCAGCAGCCAAGTGAGCGGTTATAATGAAAAACTGTTTTTT.

The genes are TRBV6-1 and TRBJ1-1, with D unresolved. Trimming removed 7 bases from V and 4 bases from J, with 10 bases in between. Germline assignment: CDR1 MNHNS and CDR2 SASEGT. This CDR3 region has 12 residues. This CDR3 reads CASIQAGTEAFF. The CDR3 nucleotides are TGTGCCAGCATCCAGGCTGGCACTGAAGCTTTCTTT.

This chain uses TRBV2 with TRBJ2-7, with 7 bases that match TRBD1. J gave up 4 bases and V 7 bases, and 19 bases lay outside the gene matches. This CDR3 has 17 residues. Germline V gives CDR1 SNHLY, CDR2 FYNNEI. The CDR3 spells CASITLTRGQVWYEQYF. In DNA, the CDR3 is TGTGCCAGCATTACGCTTACAAGGGGGCAAGTCTGGTACGAGCAGTACTTC.

This clone was observed a few times. The CDR3 sequence is CASSSRGGVGSYNEQFF. In DNA, the CDR3 is TGTGCCAGCAGCTCACGGGGGGGAGTTGGCTCCTACAATGAGCAGTTCTTC. V gene TRBV7-2 combines with J gene TRBJ2-1; TRBD2 aligns across 8 bases. Per the germline V gene, CDR1 is SGHTA and CDR2 is FQGNSA. The junction had 8 bases not matched to a gene; V was cut back by 4 bases and J by 0 bases. The length of the CDR3 is 17 residues.

This sequence joins TRBV6-1 and TRBJ2-5, with a tentative D call TRBD2 (5 bases). The J call could be wrong; TRBJ2-7 is a better fit for the DNA end. This CDR3 is built from 17 residues. The germline gives CDR1 MNHNS, CDR2 SASEGT. CDR3 region: CASSVQSPGTFGDEQYF. CDR3 coding DNA: TGTGCCAGCAGTGTCCAAAGTCCGGGAACCTTCGGCGACGAGCAGTACTTC.

J is TRBJ2-1 and V is TRBV13; D is possibly TRBD1 (5 bases). The CDR3 covers 15 residues. Trimming pared 3 bases from V and 0 bases from J, leaving 9 bases between. Germline lookup yields CDR1 PRHDT and CDR2 FYEKMQ (reference sequence). The CDR3 sequence is CASSLGQGSYNEQFF. The CDR3 DNA follows: TGTGCCAGCAGCTTGGGGCAGGGCTCCTACAATGAGCAGTTCTTC.

Remarks on this clone: At the DNA level, this CDR3 is encoded by other sequences in the same sample as well. The chain combines TRBV7-9 with TRBJ1-1; maybe TRBD1 (5 bases). CDR1 is SEHNR and CDR2 is FQNEAQ in the germline V gene (reference sequence). V shed 5 bases and J shed 5 bases, with 15 bases lying between them. CDR3 length equals 14 residues. The CDR3 region is CASSHNLGGTEAFF. The DNA of the CDR3 is TGTGCCAGCAGCCACAACCTGGGGGGGACTGAAGCTTTCTTT.

J is TRBJ1-1 and V is TRBV30, with 7 nucleotides matching TRBD1. Germline lookup yields CDR1 GTSNPN and CDR2 SVGIG (reference sequence). The V gene end was trimmed by 5 bases and the J gene end by 5 bases; junction bases not matched to a gene: 8. The CDR3 sequence is 13 residues long. In DNA form, the CDR3 reads TGTGCCTGGTCGAGACAGGGACGGACTGAAGCTTTCTTT. Translation: CAWSRQGRTEAFF.

V usage is TRBV9 and J usage is TRBJ2-7; 7 bases fit TRBD1. Germline V gene data show CDR1 as SGDLS and CDR2 as YYNGEE. This CDR3 comprises 18 residues. The junction had 12 bases not matched to a gene; V was cut back by 0 bases and J by 0 bases. The CDR3 sequence: CASSVEYRDRLYSYEQYF. DNA for the CDR3: TGTGCCAGCAGCGTAGAGTACAGGGACAGACTTTACTCCTACGAGCAGTACTTC.

The genes are TRBV10-3 and TRBJ2-7, with TRBD2 identical over 8 bases. This CDR3 spans 13 amino acids. V shed 6 bases, J shed 2 bases, and the junction held 3 bases outside the gene matches. Germline loops: CDR1 ENHRY, CDR2 SYGVKD. DNA of the CDR3: TGTGCCATCAGAGCGGGGGCAACCTACGAGCAGTACTTC. Translated, it gives CAIRAGATYEQYF.

The chain employs TRBV6-4 and TRBJ2-1, with 7 bases lining up with TRBD2. V lost 5 bases, J lost 0 bases, and 13 bases stayed unmatched. CDR1 and CDR2 (germline): MRHNA, SNTAGT. This CDR3 has 18 amino acids. CDR3 region: CASSLRESGEPSYNEQFF. DNA of the CDR3: TGTGCCAGCAGTCTCAGGGAAAGCGGGGAGCCCTCCTACAATGAGCAGTTCTTC.

The chain employs TRBV7-2 and TRBJ1-6; maybe TRBD1 (5 bases). The germline V gene encodes CDR1 SGHTA and CDR2 FQGNSA. The germline V and J ends were trimmed by 7 bases and 3 bases, with 10 bases remaining between them. This CDR3 comprises 14 residues. The CDR3 is CASTSGGYNSPLHF. For the CDR3, the DNA is TGTGCCAGCACCTCGGGGGGCTATAATTCACCCCTCCACTTT.

The chain recombines TRBV11-2 with TRBJ2-7; possibly TRBD1 for D (5 bases). Trimming took 6 bases from V and 2 from J, leaving 11 bases between them. Germline assignment: CDR1 SGHAT and CDR2 FQNNGV. This CDR3 region has 13 residues. Here the CDR3 DNA reads TGTGCCAGCAGTCCTACAGGTACCTACGAGCAGTACTTC. Amino acids: CASSPTGTYEQYF. Full variable domain (outside the CDR3, taken from reference TRBV11-2 and TRBJ2-7): EAGVAQSPRYKIIEKRQSVAFWCNPISGHATLYWYQQILGQGPKLLIQFQNNGVVDDSQLPKDRFSAERLKGVDSTLKIQPAKLEDSAVYLCASSPTGTYEQYFGPGTRLTVT.

In its sample, this clone was seen a few times. V is TRBV30 and J is TRBJ2-1; D possibly corresponds to TRBD1 (6 bases). Germline-derived CDR1 and CDR2 are GTSNPN and SVGIG (reference sequence). The CDR3 extends over 15 amino acids. V gave up 5 bases and J gave up 7 bases, with 21 bases separating them. The CDR3 loop reads CAWQPAGTQGNEQFF. The CDR3 DNA sequence: TGTGCCTGGCAGCCTGCCGGAACCCAGGGGAATGAGCAGTTCTTC.

The genes are TRBV7-8 and TRBJ2-5; TRBD2 matches 8 bases. Germline loops: CDR1 SGHVS, CDR2 FQNEAQ. CDR3 length: 16 residues. V lost 4 bases to trimming and J lost 4 bases; unmatched junction nucleotides: 11. CDR3 residues: CASSSDRGGGGETQYF. The CDR3, as DNA: TGTGCCAGCAGCTCAGACCGGGGGGGCGGAGGAGAGACCCAGTACTTC.

The chain combines TRBV29-1 with TRBJ2-2; 7 bases map to TRBD1. The CDR3 length is 15 residues. V was clipped by 2 bases and J by 3 bases; unmatched bases: 6. CDR1 and CDR2 (germline): SQVTM, ANQGSEA. CDR3 in amino acids: CSVETGRGHTGELFF. The DNA of the CDR3 is TGCAGCGTTGAAACGGGTAGGGGGCACACCGGGGAGCTGTTTTTT.

This rearrangement joins TRBV7-8 to TRBJ1-4, with unresolved D. There are 13 residues in the CDR3. The V end lost 1 base, the J end lost 8 bases, and 8 bases lay between the germline ends. Germline values: CDR1 SGHVS, CDR2 FQNEAQ. The CDR3 coding sequence is TGTGCCAGCAGCTTAGACACAGTAGAAAAACTGTTTTTT. Its protein product is CASSLDTVEKLFF.

This clone occurred many times. The chain carries TRBV2 and TRBJ2-7; 7 nucleotides agree with TRBD1. Trimming took 7 bases from V and 5 from J; bases not matched to a gene: 11. This CDR3 has 14 amino acids. CDR1 is SNHLY, CDR2 FYNNEI, per germline. The CDR3 nucleotides are TGTGCCAGCACCTTCGACAGGGAGAACCACGAGCAGTACTTC. Translation: CASTFDRENHEQYF. Complete variable domain (other parts from reference TRBV2 and TRBJ2-7): EPEVTQTPSHQVTQMGQEVILRCVPISNHLYFYWYRQILGQKVEFLVSFYNNEISEKSEIFDDQFSVERPDGSNFTLKIRSTKLEDSAMYFCASTFDRENHEQYFGPGTRLTVT.

This chain uses TRBV11-3 with TRBJ1-2; no definite D call. Between the trimmed V and J ends, which lost 5 bases and 2 bases, there was a span of 12 bases. This CDR3 has 14 residues. Germline CDR1 is SGHNT and CDR2 is YENEEA. The CDR3: CASSQGRGNYGYTF. CDR3 in DNA: TGTGCCAGCAGCCAAGGCCGGGGAAACTATGGCTACACCTTC. Complete variable domain (other parts from reference TRBV11-3 and TRBJ1-2): EAGVVQSPRYKIIEKKQPVAFWCNPISGHNTLYWYLQNLGQGPELLIRYENEEAVDDSQLPKDRFSAERLKGVDSTLKIQPAELGDSAVYLCASSQGRGNYGYTFGSGTRLTVV.

The V call is TRBV29-1, the J call TRBJ2-7, with TRBD1 matching 10 bases. V was pared by 6 bases and J by 3 bases, with 11 bases of the junction left unmatched. This CDR3 comprises 15 residues. CDR1 SQVTM and CDR2 ANQGSEA come from the germline V gene. This chain's CDR3 is CSVLDRGHTIYEQYF. CDR3 DNA: TGCAGCGTACTCGACAGGGGGCATACAATCTACGAGCAGTACTTC.

The chain has TRBV6-1 and TRBJ1-2, with no clear D. Germline V gives CDR1 MNHNS, CDR2 SASEGT. Trimming pared 1 base from V and 0 bases from J, leaving 6 bases between. This CDR3 comprises 14 residues. The CDR3 is CASSEGGTNYGYTF. The DNA of the CDR3 is TGTGCCAGCAGTGAAGGAGGCACTAACTATGGCTACACCTTC.

The chain is built from TRBV4-2 and TRBJ1-1; D unresolved. CDR1 and CDR2 (germline): LGHNA, YNFKEQ. This CDR3 region has 15 residues. The V end lost 0 bases, the J end lost 5 bases, and 13 bases lay between the germline ends. DNA of the CDR3: TGTGCCAGCAGCCAAGATACTGAGGAGAGGACTGAAGCTTTCTTT. It codes for CASSQDTEERTEAFF.

The rearrangement joins TRBV6-1 to TRBJ2-2; 9 bases map to TRBD1. The CDR3 is made up of 17 amino acids. The V and J ends lost 0 bases and 3 bases, in that order; junction bases with no gene match: 5. Germline CDR1 and CDR2: MNHNS and SASEGT. CDR3 bases: TGTGCCAGCAGTGAAGCCGGGACAGGGTTCGACACCGGGGAGCTGTTTTTT. The encoded protein is CASSEAGTGFDTGELFF.

In DNA form, the CDR3 reads TGTGCCAGCAGCCAAGGAGCAGGGTACTTTGTCGGGACCCAGTACTTC. Translation gives CASSQGAGYFVGTQYF. The chain is built from TRBV14 and TRBJ2-5; D is possibly TRBD1 (5 bases). V shed 1 base and J shed 7 bases, with 19 bases lying between them. CDR1 SGHDN and CDR2 FVKESK come from the germline V gene. This CDR3 has 16 amino acids. Full variable domain (remainder filled in from reference TRBV14 and TRBJ2-5): EAGVTQFPSHSVIEKGQTVTLRCDPISGHDNLYWYRRVMGKEIKFLLHFVKESKQDESGMPNNRFLAERTGGTYSTLKVQPAELEDSGVYFCASSQGAGYFVGTQYFGPGTRLLVL.

This chain links TRBV6-1 with TRBJ2-7; a weak D match, TRBD1 (5 bases). CDR3 size: 13 residues. Germline lookup yields CDR1 MNHNS and CDR2 SASEGT. Trimming removed 2 bases at V and 4 bases at J, with 9 bases between. CDR3 sequence reads: CASSEQGTYEQYF. CDR3 nucleotides: TGTGCCAGCAGTGAACAGGGTACGTACGAGCAGTACTTC.

The chain joins TRBV7-3 to TRBJ2-1; TRBD2 aligns across 9 bases. The CDR3 covers 14 residues. CDR1 SGHTA and CDR2 FQGTGA come from the germline V gene. V lost 5 bases to trimming and J lost 7 bases; unmatched junction nucleotides: 6. The CDR3 nucleotides read TGTGCCAGCAGCCCTGGACTAGCGAGGAATGAGCAGTTCTTC. Residues: CASSPGLARNEQFF.

The sample holds a few counts of this clone. The chain combines TRBV6-4 with TRBJ2-3, with 7 bases fitting TRBD2. The junction had 2 bases not matched to a gene; V was cut back by 4 bases and J by 1 base. This CDR3 is 14 amino acids long. Germline V lookup: CDR1 MRHNA, CDR2 SNTAGT. Here the CDR3 reads CASSVAGGTDTQYF. In nucleotides, the CDR3 is TGTGCCAGCAGTGTTGCGGGGGGCACAGATACGCAGTATTTT.